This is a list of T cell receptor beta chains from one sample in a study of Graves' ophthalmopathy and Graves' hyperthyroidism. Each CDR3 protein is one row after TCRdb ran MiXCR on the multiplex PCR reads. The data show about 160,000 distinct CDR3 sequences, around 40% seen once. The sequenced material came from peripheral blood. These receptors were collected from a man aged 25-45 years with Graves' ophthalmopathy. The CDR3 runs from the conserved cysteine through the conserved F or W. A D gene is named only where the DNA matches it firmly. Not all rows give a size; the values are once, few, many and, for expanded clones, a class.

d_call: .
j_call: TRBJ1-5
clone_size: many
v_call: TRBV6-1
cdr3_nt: TGTGCCAGCAGCATGGCAGGGGATCAGCCCCAGCATTTT
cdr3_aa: CASSMAGDQPQHF

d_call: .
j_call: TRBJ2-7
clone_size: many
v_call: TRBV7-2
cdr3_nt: TGTGCCAGCAGCTTATACCTGAGACCATACGAGCAGTACTTC
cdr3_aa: CASSLYLRPYEQYF

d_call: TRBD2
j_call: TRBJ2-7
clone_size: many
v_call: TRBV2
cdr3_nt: TGTGCCAGCGGGAGGGAGCTCAACGAGCAGTACTTC
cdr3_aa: CASGRELNEQYF

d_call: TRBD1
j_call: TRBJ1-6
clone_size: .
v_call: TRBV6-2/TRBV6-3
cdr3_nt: TGTGCCAGCAGCCAGACCGGGACAGTTAATTCACCCCTCCACTTT
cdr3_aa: CASSQTGTVNSPLHF

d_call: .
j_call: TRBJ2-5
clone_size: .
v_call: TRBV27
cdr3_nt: TGTGCCAACAGTCAAGGCCTTGGGTCGAGAGAAGAGACCCAGTACTTC
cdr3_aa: CANSQGLGSREETQYF

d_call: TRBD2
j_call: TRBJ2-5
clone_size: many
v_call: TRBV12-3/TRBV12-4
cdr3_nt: TGTGCCAGCAGAGTAGCGGGTCAAGGAGAGACCCAGTACTTC
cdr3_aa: CASRVAGQGETQYF

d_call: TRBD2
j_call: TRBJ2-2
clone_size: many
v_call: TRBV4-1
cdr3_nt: TGCGCCAGCAGCCACCTGGGGGCGGGGGGCCCGGCCACCGGGGAGCTGTTTTTT
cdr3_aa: CASSHLGAGGPATGELFF

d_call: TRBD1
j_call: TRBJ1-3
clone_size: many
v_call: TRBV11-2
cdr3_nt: TGTGCCAGCAGCCCTCAGGGACAGAGCTCTGGAAACACCATATATTTT
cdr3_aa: CASSPQGQSSGNTIYF

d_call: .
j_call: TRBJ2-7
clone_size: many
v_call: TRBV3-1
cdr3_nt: TGTGCCAGCAGTGGGGTTTACGAGCAGTACTTC
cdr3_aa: CASSGVYEQYF

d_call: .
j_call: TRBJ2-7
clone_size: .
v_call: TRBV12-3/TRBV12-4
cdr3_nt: TGTGCCAGCAGTACGGGGACGGTCTCATACGAGCAGTACTTC
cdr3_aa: CASSTGTVSYEQYF

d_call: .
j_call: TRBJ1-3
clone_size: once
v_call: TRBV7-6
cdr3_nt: TGTGCCAGCAGCTTAGTTCCCGGGACAGGAAACACCATATATTTT
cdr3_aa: CASSLVPGTGNTIYF

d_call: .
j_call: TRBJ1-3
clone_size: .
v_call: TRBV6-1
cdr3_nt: TGTGCCAGCAGGGCTACCCCGACAAGCTCCTCTGGAAACACCATATATTTT
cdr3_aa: CASRATPTSSSGNTIYF

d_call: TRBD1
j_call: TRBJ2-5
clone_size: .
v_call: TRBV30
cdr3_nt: TGTGCCTGGGGGGGGACAGGGGATTCGGAGACCCAGTACTTC
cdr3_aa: CAWGGTGDSETQYF

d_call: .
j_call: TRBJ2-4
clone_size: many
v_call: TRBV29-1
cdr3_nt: TGCAGCGTTAAAGACGGGACAATGAACATTCAGTACTTC
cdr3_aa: CSVKDGTMNIQYF

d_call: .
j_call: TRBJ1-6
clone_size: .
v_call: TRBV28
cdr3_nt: TGTGCCAGCAGTTCCTCCCCCTCACCCCTCCACTTT
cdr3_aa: CASSSSPSPLHF

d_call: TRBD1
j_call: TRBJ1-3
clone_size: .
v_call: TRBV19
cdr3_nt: TGTGCCAGTACTCGACTAGGGGGCGGAAACACCATATATTTT
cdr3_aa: CASTRLGGGNTIYF

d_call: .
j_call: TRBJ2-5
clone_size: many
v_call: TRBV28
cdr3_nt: TGTGCCAGCAGTTTAGTCCGTTTGGGTAGAGAGACCCAGTACTTC
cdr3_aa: CASSLVRLGRETQYF

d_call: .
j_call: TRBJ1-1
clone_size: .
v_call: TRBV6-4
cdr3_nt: TGTGCCAGCAGTGACTCGATGAACGCTGAAGCTTTCTTT
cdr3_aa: CASSDSMNAEAFF

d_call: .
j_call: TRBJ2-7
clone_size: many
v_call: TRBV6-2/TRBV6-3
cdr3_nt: TGTGCCACGGGGCGCGAGCAGTACTTC
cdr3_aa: CATGREQYF

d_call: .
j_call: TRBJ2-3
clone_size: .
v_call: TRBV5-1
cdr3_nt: TGCGCCAGCAGCTTGTTCGGGAGCACAGATACGCAGTATTTT
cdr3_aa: CASSLFGSTDTQYF

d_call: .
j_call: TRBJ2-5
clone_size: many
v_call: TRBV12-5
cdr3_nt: TGTGCTAGTGGTTTGGACAGGACTACATATCAAGAGACCCAGTACTTC
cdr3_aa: CASGLDRTTYQETQYF

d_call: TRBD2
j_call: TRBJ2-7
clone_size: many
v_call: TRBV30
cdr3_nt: TGTGCCTGGAGTGTACTAGCGGGAGGGCCCCCCCGCGAGCAGTACTTC
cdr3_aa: CAWSVLAGGPPREQYF

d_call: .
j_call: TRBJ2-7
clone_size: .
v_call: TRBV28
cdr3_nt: TGTGCCAGTGGGGCCATCTCTTCCTACGAGCAGTACTTC
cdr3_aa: CASGAISSYEQYF